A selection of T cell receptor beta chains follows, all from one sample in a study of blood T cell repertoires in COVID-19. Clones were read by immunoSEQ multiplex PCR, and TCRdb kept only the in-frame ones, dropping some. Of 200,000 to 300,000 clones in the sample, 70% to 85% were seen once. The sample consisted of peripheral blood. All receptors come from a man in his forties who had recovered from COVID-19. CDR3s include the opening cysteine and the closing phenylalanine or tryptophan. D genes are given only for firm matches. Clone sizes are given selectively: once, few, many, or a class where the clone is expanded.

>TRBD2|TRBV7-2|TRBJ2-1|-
CASSLGFIRAGAGEQFF
TGTGCCAGCAGCTTAGGATTTATTCGGGCGGGAGCGGGTGAGCAGTTCTTC
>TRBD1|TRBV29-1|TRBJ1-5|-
CSVRQGTGNQPQHF
TGCAGCGTTAGACAGGGAACGGGCAATCAGCCCCAGCATTTT
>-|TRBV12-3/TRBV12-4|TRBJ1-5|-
CASSRGGQPQHF
TGTGCCAGCAGTCGGGGAGGGCAGCCCCAGCATTTT
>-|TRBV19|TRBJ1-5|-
CASSIIPGGNQPQHF
TGTGCCAGTAGTATCATCCCCGGGGGCAATCAGCCCCAGCATTTT
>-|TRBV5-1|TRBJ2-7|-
CASSLSPVSYEQYF
TGCGCCAGCAGCTTGTCTCCGGTGTCATACGAGCAGTACTTC
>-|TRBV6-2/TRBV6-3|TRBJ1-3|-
CASSSSTGGNTIYF
TGTGCCAGCAGTTCCTCGACGGGAGGAAACACCATATATTTT
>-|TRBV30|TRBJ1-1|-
CAWSTLTEAFF
TGTGCCTGGAGTACTTTGACTGAAGCTTTCTTT
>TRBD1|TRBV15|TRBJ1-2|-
CATSRNSGQKGGYTF
TGTGCCACCAGCAGAAACTCGGGACAGAAAGGTGGCTACACCTTC
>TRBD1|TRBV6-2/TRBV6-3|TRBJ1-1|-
CASSYRQGYAEAFF
TGTGCCAGCAGCTATCGACAGGGGTACGCTGAAGCTTTCTTT
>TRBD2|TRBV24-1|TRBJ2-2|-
CATGVAGGTGELFF
TGTGCCACCGGGGTAGCGGGAGGCACCGGGGAGCTGTTTTTT
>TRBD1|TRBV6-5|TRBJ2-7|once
CASSSWTGGSAYEQYF
TGTGCCAGCAGTTCCTGGACAGGGGGCAGTGCCTACGAGCAGTACTTC
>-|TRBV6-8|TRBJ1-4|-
CASCRAGEKLFF
TGTGCCAGCTGCAGGGCAGGGGAAAAACTGTTTTTT
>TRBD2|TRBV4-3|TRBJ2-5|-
CASSQDYGREKETQYF
TGCGCCAGCAGCCAAGATTACGGGAGGGAGAAAGAGACCCAGTACTTC
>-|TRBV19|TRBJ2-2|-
CASSASFGRAQNTGELFF
TGTGCCAGTAGTGCATCATTCGGGAGAGCACAGAACACCGGGGAGCTGTTTTTT
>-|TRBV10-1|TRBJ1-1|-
CASSESYLRTEAFF
TGCGCCAGCAGTGAGTCGTACTTACGTACTGAAGCTTTCTTT
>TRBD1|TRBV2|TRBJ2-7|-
CASLRDRGINEQYF
TGTGCCAGCCTCCGGGACAGGGGTATAAACGAGCAGTACTTC
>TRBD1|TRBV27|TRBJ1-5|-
CASSPTGRNQPQHF
TGTGCCAGCAGTCCGACAGGGCGGAATCAGCCCCAGCATTTT
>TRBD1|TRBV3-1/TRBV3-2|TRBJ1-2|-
CASSQASGTAWAGYTF
TGTGCCAGCAGCCAAGCCTCCGGGACAGCATGGGCTGGCTACACCTTC
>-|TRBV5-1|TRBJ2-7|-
CASSRGGEDSYEQYF
TGCGCCAGCAGTAGAGGAGGGGAAGACTCCTACGAGCAGTACTTC
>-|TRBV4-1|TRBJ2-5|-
CASSQDGAPRQETQYF
TGCGCCAGCAGCCAAGATGGGGCCCCCAGACAAGAGACCCAGTACTTC
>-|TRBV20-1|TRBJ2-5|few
CSARVRLAQYF
TGCAGTGCTAGAGTCCGGTTGGCCCAGTACTTC
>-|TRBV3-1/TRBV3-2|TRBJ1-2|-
CASSRSRRVNYGYTF
TGTGCCAGCAGCCGTTCAAGACGGGTGAACTATGGCTACACCTTC
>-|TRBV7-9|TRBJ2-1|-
CASSGRGGAPSSSYNEQFF
TGTGCCAGCAGCGGAAGGGGGGGGGCACCTTCGAGCTCCTACAATGAGCAGTTCTTC
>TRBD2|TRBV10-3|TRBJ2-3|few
CAISDSGGLTDTQYF
TGTGCCATCAGTGATAGCGGGGGCCTCACAGATACGCAGTATTTT
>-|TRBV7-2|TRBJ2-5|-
CASSLARGETQYF
TGTGCCAGCAGCTTAGCTCGAGGAGAGACCCAGTACTTC
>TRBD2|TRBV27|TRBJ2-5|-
CASRASGGIPGTQYF
TGTGCCAGCAGGGCTAGCGGGGGTATCCCAGGGACCCAGTACTTC
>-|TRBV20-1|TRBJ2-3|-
CSASYVDTQYF
TGCAGTGCTAGTTATGTTGATACGCAGTATTTT
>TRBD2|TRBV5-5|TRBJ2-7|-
CASSLYSRTSGTNEQYF
TGTGCCAGCAGCTTGTACTCGAGGACTAGCGGGACCAACGAGCAGTACTTC
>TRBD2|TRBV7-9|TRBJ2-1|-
CASSPGTSGSNEQFF
TGTGCCAGCAGCCCAGGGACTAGCGGGAGTAATGAGCAGTTCTTC
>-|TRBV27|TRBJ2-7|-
CASSLRGRSSYEQYF
TGTGCCAGCAGTTTAAGGGGCCGAAGCTCCTACGAGCAGTACTTC
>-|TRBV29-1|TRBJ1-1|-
CSVQNTEAFF
TGCAGCGTCCAGAACACTGAAGCTTTCTTT
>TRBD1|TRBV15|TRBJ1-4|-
CATSRSGRGSEKLFF
TGTGCCACCAGCAGGTCCGGCAGGGGGAGCGAAAAACTGTTTTTT
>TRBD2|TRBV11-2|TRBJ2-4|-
CASSLGTSGGLIRNIQYF
TGTGCCAGCAGCTTAGGGACTAGCGGGGGGCTAATTCGGAACATTCAGTACTTC
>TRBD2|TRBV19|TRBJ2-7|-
CASSIEGTGLATEQYF
TGTGCCAGTAGTATAGAAGGAACGGGACTAGCAACCGAGCAGTACTTC
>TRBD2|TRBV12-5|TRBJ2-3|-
CASGGRVIADTQYF
TGTGCTAGTGGAGGGAGGGTAATCGCAGATACGCAGTATTTT
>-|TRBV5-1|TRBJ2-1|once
CASSLRTGNDEQFF
TGCGCCAGCAGCTTGCGTACAGGGAACGATGAGCAGTTCTTC
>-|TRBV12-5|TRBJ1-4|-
CASGFFGGLDEKLFF
TGTGCTAGTGGTTTTTTTGGAGGGTTGGATGAAAAACTGTTTTTT
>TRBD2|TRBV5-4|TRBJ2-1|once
CASSFGIAGENNEQFF
TGTGCCAGCAGCTTCGGTATAGCGGGCGAAAACAATGAGCAGTTCTTC
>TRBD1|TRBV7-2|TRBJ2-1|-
CASTYDRGHEQFF
TGTGCCAGCACCTATGACAGGGGGCATGAGCAGTTCTTC
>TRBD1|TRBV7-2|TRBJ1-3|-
CASSSRQGALGNTIYF
TGTGCCAGCAGCTCAAGACAGGGGGCGCTGGGAAACACCATATATTTT
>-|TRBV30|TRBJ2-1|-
CAWSGVSYNEQFF
TGTGCCTGGAGTGGAGTAAGCTACAATGAGCAGTTCTTC
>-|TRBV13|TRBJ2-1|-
CASSPRTVYNEQFF
TGTGCCAGCAGCCCTCGGACAGTGTACAATGAGCAGTTCTTC
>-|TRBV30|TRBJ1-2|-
CAWSVLAGLGYTF
TGTGCCTGGAGTGTACTGGCAGGGCTAGGCTACACCTTC
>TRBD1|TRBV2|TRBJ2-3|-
CASSWDRVEDTQYF
TGTGCCAGCAGTTGGGACAGGGTTGAGGATACGCAGTATTTT
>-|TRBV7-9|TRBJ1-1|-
CASSQLEGTEAFF
TGTGCCAGCAGCCAACTTGAGGGCACTGAAGCTTTCTTT
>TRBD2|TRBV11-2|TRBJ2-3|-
CASYPGGYTTDTQYF
TGTGCCAGCTACCCCGGGGGGTACACCACAGATACGCAGTATTTT
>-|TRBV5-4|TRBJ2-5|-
CASSPGDSQETQYF
TGTGCCAGCAGCCCGGGGGACAGTCAAGAGACCCAGTACTTC
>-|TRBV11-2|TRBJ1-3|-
CASSLAVSGNTIYF
TGTGCCAGCAGCTTAGCGGTTTCTGGAAACACCATATATTTT
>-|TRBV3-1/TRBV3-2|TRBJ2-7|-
CASSSTWGGAYYEQYF
TGTGCCAGCAGCTCGACGTGGGGGGGGGCTTACTACGAGCAGTACTTC
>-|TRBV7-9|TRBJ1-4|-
CASSLFATAGEKLFF
TGTGCCAGCAGCTTATTTGCGACAGCAGGGGAAAAACTGTTTTTT
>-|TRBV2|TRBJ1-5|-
CASKSRGNQPQHF
TGTGCCAGCAAGAGTCGGGGCAATCAGCCCCAGCATTTT
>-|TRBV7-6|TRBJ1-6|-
CASSLALGSNNSPLHF
TGTGCCAGCAGCTTGGCTCTAGGGAGTAATAATTCACCCCTCCACTTT
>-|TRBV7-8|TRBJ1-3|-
CASSLNPAGVTIYF
TGTGCCAGCAGCTTAAACCCGGCCGGAGTCACCATATATTTT
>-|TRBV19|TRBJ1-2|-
CASSIGWGAYGYTF
TGTGCCAGTAGTATCGGTTGGGGAGCCTATGGCTACACCTTC
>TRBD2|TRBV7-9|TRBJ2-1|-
CASSFRAGGYGNEQFF
TGTGCCAGCAGCTTTCGTGCGGGAGGGTACGGGAATGAGCAGTTCTTC
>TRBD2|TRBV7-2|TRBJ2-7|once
CASSLYGEGPYEQYF
TGTGCCAGCAGCTTATATGGGGAGGGGCCATACGAGCAGTACTTC
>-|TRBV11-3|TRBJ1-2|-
CASSLAGTLGDGYTF
TGTGCCAGCAGCTTAGCTGGGACACTGGGGGATGGCTACACCTTC
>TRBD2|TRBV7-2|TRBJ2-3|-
CASSPTLRRGGTDTQYF
TGTGCCAGCAGCCCGACCCTTCGCCGGGGGGGTACAGATACGCAGTATTTT
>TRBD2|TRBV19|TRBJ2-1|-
CASSTRLLAGGPNEQFF
TGTGCCAGTAGTACCCGACTACTAGCGGGAGGGCCAAATGAGCAGTTCTTC
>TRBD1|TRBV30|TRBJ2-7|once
CAWGWGQGLEQYF
TGTGCCTGGGGGTGGGGACAGGGCCTCGAGCAGTACTTC